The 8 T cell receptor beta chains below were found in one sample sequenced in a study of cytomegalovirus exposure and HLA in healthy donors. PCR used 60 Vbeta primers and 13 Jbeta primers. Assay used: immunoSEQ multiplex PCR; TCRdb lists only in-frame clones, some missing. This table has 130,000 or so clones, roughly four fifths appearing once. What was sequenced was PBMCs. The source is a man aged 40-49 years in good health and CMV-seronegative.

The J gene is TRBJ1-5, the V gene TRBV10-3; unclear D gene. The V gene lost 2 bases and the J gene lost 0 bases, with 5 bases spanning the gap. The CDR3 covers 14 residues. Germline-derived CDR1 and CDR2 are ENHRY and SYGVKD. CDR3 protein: CAISEEGSNQPQHF. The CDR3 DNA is TGTGCCATCAGTGAGGAGGGTAGCAATCAGCCCCAGCATTTT.

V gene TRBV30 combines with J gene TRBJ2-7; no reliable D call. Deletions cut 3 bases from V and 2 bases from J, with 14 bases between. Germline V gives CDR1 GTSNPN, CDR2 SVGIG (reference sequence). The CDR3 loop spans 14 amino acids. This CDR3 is CAWRLPGATYEQYF. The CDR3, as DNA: TGTGCCTGGAGGTTACCGGGTGCAACCTACGAGCAGTACTTC.

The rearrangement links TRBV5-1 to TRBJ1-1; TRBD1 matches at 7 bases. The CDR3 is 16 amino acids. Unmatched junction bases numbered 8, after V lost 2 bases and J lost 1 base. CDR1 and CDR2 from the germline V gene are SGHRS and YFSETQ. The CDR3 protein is CASSFMAGTANTEAFF. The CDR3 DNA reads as TGCGCCAGCAGCTTCATGGCCGGGACAGCGAACACTGAAGCTTTCTTT. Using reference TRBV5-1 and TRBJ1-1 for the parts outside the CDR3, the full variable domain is KAGVTQTPRYLIKTRGQQVTLSCSPISGHRSVSWYQQTPGQGLQFLFEYFSETQRNKGNFPGRFSGRQFSNSRSEMNVSTLELGDSALYLCASSFMAGTANTEAFFGQGTRLTVV.

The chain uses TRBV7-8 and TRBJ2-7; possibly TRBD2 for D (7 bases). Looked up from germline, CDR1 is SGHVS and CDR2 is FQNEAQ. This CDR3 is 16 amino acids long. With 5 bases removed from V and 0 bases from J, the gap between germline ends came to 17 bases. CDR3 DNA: TGTGCCAGCAGCCCGCCGGGGGGCCGGAACTCCTACGAGCAGTACTTC. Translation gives CASSPPGGRNSYEQYF.

The CDR3 DNA follows: TGTGCCAGCCATGGGGGGACTAGCCCCAACGAGCAGTACTTC. It encodes CASHGGTSPNEQYF. The chain couples TRBV5-4 to TRBJ2-7, with 9 positions matching TRBD2. Germline assignment: CDR1 SGHNT and CDR2 YYREEE (reference sequence). The V and J ends lost 7 bases and 5 bases, in that order; junction bases with no gene match: 10. The CDR3 is made up of 14 amino acids.

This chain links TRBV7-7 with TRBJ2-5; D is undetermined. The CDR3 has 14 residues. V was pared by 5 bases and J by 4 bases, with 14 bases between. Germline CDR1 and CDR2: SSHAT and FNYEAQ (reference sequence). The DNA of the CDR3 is TGTGCCAGCAGCGAAAGGCCTAGAGCAGAGACCCAGTACTTC. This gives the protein CASSERPRAETQYF.

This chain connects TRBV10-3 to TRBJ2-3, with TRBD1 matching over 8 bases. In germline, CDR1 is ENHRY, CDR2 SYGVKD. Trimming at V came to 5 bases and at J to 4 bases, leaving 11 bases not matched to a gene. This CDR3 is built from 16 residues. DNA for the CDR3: TGTGCCATCAGTTGGGGCGGACAGGGTAAAGCAGATACGCAGTATTTT. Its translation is CAISWGGQGKADTQYF.

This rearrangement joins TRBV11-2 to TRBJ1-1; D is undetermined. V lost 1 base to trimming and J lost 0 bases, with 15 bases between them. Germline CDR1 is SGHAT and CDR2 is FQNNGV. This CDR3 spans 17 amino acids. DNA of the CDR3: TGTGCCAGCAGCTTAGGCGCTGGCAGACTCATGAACACTGAAGCTTTCTTT. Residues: CASSLGAGRLMNTEAFF. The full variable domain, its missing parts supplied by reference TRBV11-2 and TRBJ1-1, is EAGVAQSPRYKIIEKRQSVAFWCNPISGHATLYWYQQILGQGPKLLIQFQNNGVVDDSQLPKDRFSAERLKGVDSTLKIQPAKLEDSAVYLCASSLGAGRLMNTEAFFGQGTRLTVV.